Shown below are 2 T cell receptor beta chains from a single sample sequenced in a study of blood T cell repertoires in COVID-19. TCRdb's table, derived via immunoSEQ multiplex PCR, lists solely in-frame clones and lacks some. The repertoire holds approximately 160,000 clones, with approximately 79% as singletons. Sequencing was carried out using peripheral blood. The source of these receptors is an elderly woman with acute or convalescent COVID-19.

The DNA for the CDR3 is TGTGCCAGCTCACGACTAGATGGCTACGAGCAGTACTTC. Translating it yields CASSRLDGYEQYF. The chain couples TRBV18 to TRBJ2-7, with D perhaps TRBD2 (6 bases). The CDR3 covers 13 residues. CDR1 is KGHSH and CDR2 is LQKENI in the germline V gene. V lost 4 bases, J lost 3 bases, and 10 bases lay in between.

CDR3 nucleotides: TGTGCCAGCAGTGAAACTTTGAGGGTTTCGGATGGCTACACCTTC. This codes for CASSETLRVSDGYTF. J is TRBJ1-2 and V is TRBV6-1, with D uncertain. The CDR3 is 15 amino acids. With 2 bases removed from V and 6 bases from J, the gap between germline ends came to 16 bases. Germline CDR1 reads MNHNS; CDR2 reads SASEGT.